This T cell receptor beta chain is from a study of OX40 agonist ivuxolimab in advanced cancers. The CDR3 has 13 amino acids. CDR1 and CDR2 from the germline V gene are SGHTA and FQGTGA. Trimming removed 5 bases at V and 1 base at J, with 8 bases between. Of note for this clone: Its antigen is still unknown.

Regarding the study as a whole: Compared with CD4+, CD8+ T cells on average had more expanded clones. Nonresponders, in some cases, also had low normalized T-cell clonal expansion.

The table came from immunoSEQ multiplex PCR; TCRdb's copy has only in-frame clones and leaves some out. The table includes under 80,000 clones, roughly 86% detected once. Sequencing used CD4+ or CD8+ T cells sorted from blood, obtained in a trial of the OX40 agonist ivuxolimab. V is TRBV7-3 and J is TRBJ1-1, with D unclear. This clonotype was obtained from an adult with an advanced solid tumor such as melanoma, head and neck, liver or kidney cancer. The CDR3 DNA follows: TGTGCCAGCAGCCCGGGTCAGAACACTGAAGCTTTCTTT. Translating gives CASSPGQNTEAFF.